The rows below give T cell receptor beta chains drawn from one sample of a study of blood T cell repertoires in COVID-19. Method: immunoSEQ multiplex PCR; TCRdb's copy keeps in-frame clones and lacks some. In the table there are around 40,000 clones, approximately 87% of which are singletons. Material: peripheral blood. Receptors were obtained from a man aged 35-49 years with COVID-19, enrolled during active disease. Each CDR3 is given with its conserved first and last residue. Fields, in order: clone size, D gene, J gene, V gene, CDR3 DNA, CDR3 protein. A D gene is named only where the DNA matches it firmly. Clone size is shown for a subset of rows, as once, few, many or a class of expanded clone.

clone_size: -; d_call: -; j_call: TRBJ1-2; v_call: TRBV10-1; cdr3_nt: TGCGCCAGTGTTACCCCGGTAGGGAGCTATGGCTACACCTTC; cdr3_aa: CASVTPVGSYGYTF
clone_size: -; d_call: -; j_call: TRBJ2-3; v_call: TRBV2; cdr3_nt: TGTGCCAGCAGTGATCGTGGGGAGAGGCCCACAGATACGCAGTATTTT; cdr3_aa: CASSDRGERPTDTQYF
clone_size: -; d_call: -; j_call: TRBJ1-1; v_call: TRBV7-2; cdr3_nt: TGTGCCAGCAGCTCGCCGGGGGGAACTGAAGCTTTCTTT; cdr3_aa: CASSSPGGTEAFF
clone_size: -; d_call: -; j_call: TRBJ1-5; v_call: TRBV5-6; cdr3_nt: TGTGCCAGCAGCTTGGGAGGAGGGGCCCATCAGCCCCAGCATTTT; cdr3_aa: CASSLGGGAHQPQHF
clone_size: -; d_call: -; j_call: TRBJ1-1; v_call: TRBV13; cdr3_nt: TGTGCCAGCAGCTCCCTCGGAGGGCCGAGTGAAGCTTTCTTT; cdr3_aa: CASSSLGGPSEAFF
clone_size: -; d_call: TRBD1; j_call: TRBJ1-2; v_call: TRBV7-9; cdr3_nt: TGTGCCAGCAGCTTAGGCCGCCCGACAGGGCTCGGTGGAGGCTACACCTTC; cdr3_aa: CASSLGRPTGLGGGYTF
clone_size: -; d_call: TRBD1; j_call: TRBJ2-7; v_call: TRBV29-1; cdr3_nt: TGCAGCGTCCGGGACAGCCCCCGGCGGGACGAGCAGTACTTC; cdr3_aa: CSVRDSPRRDEQYF
clone_size: -; d_call: TRBD1; j_call: TRBJ2-7; v_call: TRBV18; cdr3_nt: TGTGCCAGCTCACCGGACAGGGGTAGGTACGAGCAGTACTTC; cdr3_aa: CASSPDRGRYEQYF
clone_size: once; d_call: TRBD2; j_call: TRBJ2-2; v_call: TRBV2; cdr3_nt: TGTGCCAGCAGTGCTAACATAGCGGGAGTCGGGACCGGGGAGCTGTTTTTT; cdr3_aa: CASSANIAGVGTGELFF
clone_size: -; d_call: -; j_call: TRBJ1-2; v_call: TRBV6-5; cdr3_nt: TGTGCCAGCAGTTACTCGATGGCCAGGGGTGGCTACACCTTC; cdr3_aa: CASSYSMARGGYTF
clone_size: -; d_call: -; j_call: TRBJ2-3; v_call: TRBV19; cdr3_nt: TGTGCCAGTAGTCCGACAGGAGGTACAGATACGCAGTATTTT; cdr3_aa: CASSPTGGTDTQYF
clone_size: -; d_call: -; j_call: TRBJ1-1; v_call: TRBV29-1; cdr3_nt: TGCAGCGTGGGCGGGAGGTTCAACACTGAAGCTTTCTTT; cdr3_aa: CSVGGRFNTEAFF
clone_size: -; d_call: TRBD1; j_call: TRBJ2-3; v_call: TRBV19; cdr3_nt: TGTGCCAGTAGTATGGGTCAGGGGGCCACAGATACGCAGTATTTT; cdr3_aa: CASSMGQGATDTQYF
clone_size: -; d_call: -; j_call: TRBJ2-7; v_call: TRBV12-3/TRBV12-4; cdr3_nt: TGTGCCAGCAGTCCCGGGAGCTACTACGAGCAGTACTTC; cdr3_aa: CASSPGSYYEQYF
clone_size: -; d_call: -; j_call: TRBJ1-1; v_call: TRBV5-6; cdr3_nt: TGTGCCAGCAGCTTTAGGTCCGAGTTCCAGGGCAACACTGAAGCTTTCTTT; cdr3_aa: CASSFRSEFQGNTEAFF
clone_size: -; d_call: TRBD2; j_call: TRBJ2-5; v_call: TRBV11-2; cdr3_nt: TGTGCCAGCAGCGACGGACTAGCGGGGGAAGAGACCCAGTACTTC; cdr3_aa: CASSDGLAGEETQYF
clone_size: -; d_call: -; j_call: TRBJ2-5; v_call: TRBV12-3/TRBV12-4; cdr3_nt: TGTGCCAGCAGTTCGGTCGGAGCCCAGTACTTC; cdr3_aa: CASSSVGAQYF
clone_size: -; d_call: TRBD2; j_call: TRBJ2-7; v_call: TRBV6-1; cdr3_nt: TGTGCCAGCAGTGAAGCCGGACTAGCGGTTTACGAGCAGTACTTC; cdr3_aa: CASSEAGLAVYEQYF
clone_size: -; d_call: TRBD2; j_call: TRBJ2-3; v_call: TRBV6-2/TRBV6-3; cdr3_nt: TGTGCCAGCAGCCTCAGGACTAGCGGGGCGGGAGATACGCAGTATTTT; cdr3_aa: CASSLRTSGAGDTQYF
clone_size: -; d_call: TRBD2; j_call: TRBJ2-1; v_call: TRBV14; cdr3_nt: TGTGCCAGCAGCCAAGAACGGTGGGTAGCGGGGGGAAGTGAGCAGTTCTTC; cdr3_aa: CASSQERWVAGGSEQFF